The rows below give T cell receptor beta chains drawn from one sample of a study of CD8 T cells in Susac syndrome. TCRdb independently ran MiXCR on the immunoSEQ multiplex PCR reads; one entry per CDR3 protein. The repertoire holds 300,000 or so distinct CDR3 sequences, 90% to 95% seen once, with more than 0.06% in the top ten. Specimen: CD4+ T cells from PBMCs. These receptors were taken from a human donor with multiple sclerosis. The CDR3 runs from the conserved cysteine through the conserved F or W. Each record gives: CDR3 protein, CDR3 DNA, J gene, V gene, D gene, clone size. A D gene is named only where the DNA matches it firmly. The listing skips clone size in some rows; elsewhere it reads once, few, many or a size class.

CDR3aa: CASSHGTGGTDTQYF; CDR3nt: TGTGCCAGCAGCCATGGGACAGGGGGTACAGATACGCAGTATTTT; j_gene: TRBJ2-3; v_gene: TRBV6-2/TRBV6-3; d_gene: TRBD1; abundance: .
CDR3aa: CANSSTGYNEQFF; CDR3nt: TGTGCCAACAGCTCGACAGGCTACAATGAGCAGTTCTTC; j_gene: TRBJ2-1; v_gene: TRBV5-4; d_gene: .; abundance: .
CDR3aa: CASSGEFNEQFF; CDR3nt: TGTGCCAGCAGCGGAGAATTCAATGAGCAGTTCTTC; j_gene: TRBJ2-1; v_gene: TRBV6-4; d_gene: .; abundance: .
CDR3aa: CASSPRAAPTEAFF; CDR3nt: TGTGCCAGCAGCCCCCGGGCCGCCCCCACTGAAGCTTTCTTT; j_gene: TRBJ1-1; v_gene: TRBV7-8; d_gene: .; abundance: .
CDR3aa: CASSPNSNQPQHF; CDR3nt: TGTGCCAGCAGCCCGAATAGCAATCAGCCCCAGCATTTT; j_gene: TRBJ1-5; v_gene: TRBV6-5; d_gene: .; abundance: few
CDR3aa: CSASQGAANEKLFF; CDR3nt: TGCAGTGCTAGCCAGGGGGCAGCTAATGAAAAACTGTTTTTT; j_gene: TRBJ1-4; v_gene: TRBV20-1; d_gene: TRBD1; abundance: .
CDR3aa: CAWSDSPGNQPQHF; CDR3nt: TGTGCCTGGAGTGACAGTCCGGGCAATCAGCCCCAGCATTTT; j_gene: TRBJ1-5; v_gene: TRBV30; d_gene: .; abundance: .
CDR3aa: CASSSDGRGSDTQYF; CDR3nt: TGTGCCAGCAGCTCAGACGGGAGGGGTTCAGATACGCAGTATTTT; j_gene: TRBJ2-3; v_gene: TRBV7-3; d_gene: TRBD2; abundance: .
CDR3aa: CASSPPETLNTEAFF; CDR3nt: TGTGCCAGCTCACCACCGGAGACATTGAACACTGAAGCTTTCTTT; j_gene: TRBJ1-1; v_gene: TRBV18; d_gene: .; abundance: .
CDR3aa: CASSSGTDSYEQYF; CDR3nt: TGTGCCAGCAGCTCAGGGACAGACTCCTACGAGCAGTACTTC; j_gene: TRBJ2-7; v_gene: TRBV7-9; d_gene: TRBD1; abundance: .
CDR3aa: CASSSAGPNTGELFF; CDR3nt: TGTGCCAGCAGTTCAGCGGGGCCGAACACCGGGGAGCTGTTTTTT; j_gene: TRBJ2-2; v_gene: TRBV2; d_gene: TRBD2; abundance: .
CDR3aa: CASSQWGAGSNTGELFF; CDR3nt: TGTGCCAGCAGCCAATGGGGGGCCGGCTCGAACACCGGGGAGCTGTTTTTT; j_gene: TRBJ2-2; v_gene: TRBV3-1; d_gene: .; abundance: .
CDR3aa: CASSLRLAGDVGAKNIQYF; CDR3nt: TGCGCCAGCAGCCTACGGCTAGCGGGAGATGTCGGGGCCAAAAACATTCAGTACTTC; j_gene: TRBJ2-4; v_gene: TRBV4-3; d_gene: TRBD2; abundance: .
CDR3aa: CASSLVRGGGADTQYF; CDR3nt: TGTGCCAGCAGCTTGGTCCGGGGCGGGGGGGCAGATACGCAGTATTTT; j_gene: TRBJ2-3; v_gene: TRBV5-4; d_gene: TRBD2; abundance: .
CDR3aa: CASSWAGTEAFF; CDR3nt: TGTGCCAGCTCATGGGCGGGCACTGAAGCTTTCTTT; j_gene: TRBJ1-1; v_gene: TRBV18; d_gene: .; abundance: few
CDR3aa: CSVGEGGPNTGELFF; CDR3nt: TGCAGCGTTGGAGAGGGAGGCCCAAACACCGGGGAGCTGTTTTTT; j_gene: TRBJ2-2; v_gene: TRBV29-1; d_gene: .; abundance: .
CDR3aa: CASSIGGTSTEAFF; CDR3nt: TGTGCCAGTAGTATCGGGGGGACCAGCACAGAAGCTTTCTTT; j_gene: TRBJ1-1; v_gene: TRBV19; d_gene: .; abundance: .
CDR3aa: CASSQEALQGAYGYTF; CDR3nt: TGTGCCAGCAGCCAAGAAGCCCTTCAGGGCGCTTATGGCTACACCTTC; j_gene: TRBJ1-2; v_gene: TRBV3-1; d_gene: .; abundance: .
CDR3aa: CSADTRQETQYF; CDR3nt: TGCAGTGCCGACACTAGGCAGGAGACCCAGTACTTC; j_gene: TRBJ2-5; v_gene: TRBV20-1; d_gene: .; abundance: .
CDR3aa: CASSPSAVDTEAFF; CDR3nt: TGTGCCAGCTCACCATCCGCAGTGGACACTGAAGCTTTCTTT; j_gene: TRBJ1-1; v_gene: TRBV18; d_gene: .; abundance: .
CDR3aa: CSARGRREAFF; CDR3nt: TGCAGTGCTAGAGGCCGGAGAGAAGCTTTCTTT; j_gene: TRBJ1-1; v_gene: TRBV20-1; d_gene: .; abundance: .
CDR3aa: CAWSIPDRARVYGYTF; CDR3nt: TGTGCCTGGAGTATTCCCGACAGGGCCAGGGTTTATGGCTACACCTTC; j_gene: TRBJ1-2; v_gene: TRBV30; d_gene: TRBD1; abundance: .
CDR3aa: CSARGESYGYTF; CDR3nt: TGCAGTGCCCGGGGGGAATCCTATGGCTACACCTTC; j_gene: TRBJ1-2; v_gene: TRBV20-1; d_gene: .; abundance: .
CDR3aa: CASTSSNGEAFF; CDR3nt: TGTGCCAGCACCTCGTCCAATGGTGAAGCTTTCTTT; j_gene: TRBJ1-1; v_gene: TRBV27; d_gene: .; abundance: .
CDR3aa: CASSSVFDEKLFF; CDR3nt: TGTGCCAGCAGCTCAGTCTTTGATGAAAAACTGTTTTTT; j_gene: TRBJ1-4; v_gene: TRBV7-9; d_gene: .; abundance: .
CDR3aa: CASSLIAGAIHEQFF; CDR3nt: TGTGCCAGCAGCTTAATAGCGGGAGCCATTCATGAGCAGTTCTTC; j_gene: TRBJ2-1; v_gene: TRBV7-9; d_gene: TRBD2; abundance: .